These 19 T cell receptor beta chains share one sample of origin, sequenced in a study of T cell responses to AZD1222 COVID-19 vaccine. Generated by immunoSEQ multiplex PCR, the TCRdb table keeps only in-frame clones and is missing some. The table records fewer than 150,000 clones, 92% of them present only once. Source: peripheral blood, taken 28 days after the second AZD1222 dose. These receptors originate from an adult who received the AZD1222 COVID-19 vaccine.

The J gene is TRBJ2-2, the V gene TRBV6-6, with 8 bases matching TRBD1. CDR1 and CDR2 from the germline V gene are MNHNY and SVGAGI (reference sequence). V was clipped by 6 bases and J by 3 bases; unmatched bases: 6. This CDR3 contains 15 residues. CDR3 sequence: CASRKPGQDTGELFF. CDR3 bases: TGTGCCAGCAGGAAACCGGGACAGGACACCGGGGAGCTGTTTTTT.

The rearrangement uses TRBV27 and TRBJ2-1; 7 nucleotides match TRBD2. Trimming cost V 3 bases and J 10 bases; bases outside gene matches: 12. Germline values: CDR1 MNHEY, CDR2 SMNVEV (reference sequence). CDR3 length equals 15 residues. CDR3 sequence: CASSFIPLGTTEQFF. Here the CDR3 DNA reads TGTGCCAGCAGTTTTATCCCCCTCGGGACTACAGAGCAGTTCTTC.

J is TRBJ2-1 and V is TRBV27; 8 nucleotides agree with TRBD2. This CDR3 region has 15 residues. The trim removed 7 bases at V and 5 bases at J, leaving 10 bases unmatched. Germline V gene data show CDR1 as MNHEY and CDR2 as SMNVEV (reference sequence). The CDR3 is CASTPVVAGNNEQFF. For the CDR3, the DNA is TGTGCCAGCACCCCGGTCGTAGCGGGGAACAATGAGCAGTTCTTC.

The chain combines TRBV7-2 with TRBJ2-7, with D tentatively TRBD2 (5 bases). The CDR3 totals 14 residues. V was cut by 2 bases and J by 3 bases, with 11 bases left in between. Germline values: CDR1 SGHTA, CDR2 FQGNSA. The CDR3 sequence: CASSLQDLFYEQYF. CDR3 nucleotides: TGTGCCAGCAGCTTACAGGACTTATTCTACGAGCAGTACTTC. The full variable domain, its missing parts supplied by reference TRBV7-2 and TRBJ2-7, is GAGVSQSPSNKVTEKGKDVELRCDPISGHTALYWYRQSLGQGLEFLIYFQGNSAPDKSGLPSDRFSAERTGGSVSTLTIQRTQQEDSAVYLCASSLQDLFYEQYFGPGTRLTVT.

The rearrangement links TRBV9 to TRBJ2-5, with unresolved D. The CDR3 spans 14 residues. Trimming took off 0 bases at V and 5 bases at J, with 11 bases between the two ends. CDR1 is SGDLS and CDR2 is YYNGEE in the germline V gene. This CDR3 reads CASSVGNAAETQYF. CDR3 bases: TGTGCCAGCAGCGTAGGTAACGCCGCCGAGACCCAGTACTTC.

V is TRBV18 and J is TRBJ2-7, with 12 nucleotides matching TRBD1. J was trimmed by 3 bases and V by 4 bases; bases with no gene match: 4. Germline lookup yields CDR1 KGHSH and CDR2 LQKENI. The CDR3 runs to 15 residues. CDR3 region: CASSLGTGGIYEQYF. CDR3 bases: TGTGCCAGCTCACTCGGGACAGGGGGCATCTACGAGCAGTACTTC.

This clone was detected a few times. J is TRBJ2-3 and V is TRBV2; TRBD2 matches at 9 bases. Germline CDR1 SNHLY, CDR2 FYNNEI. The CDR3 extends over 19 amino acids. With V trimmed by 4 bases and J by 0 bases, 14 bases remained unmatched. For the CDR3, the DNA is TGTGCCAGCAGTGTCGAGGTCAGCGGGGGGTATACTAGCACAGATACGCAGTATTTT. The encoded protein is CASSVEVSGGYTSTDTQYF.

The CDR3 region is CASSEAIQSSGNTIYF. The CDR3 bases are TGTGCCAGTAGTGAGGCGATTCAAAGCTCTGGAAACACCATATATTTT. The chain couples TRBV19 to TRBJ1-3; unclear D gene. This CDR3 region has 16 residues. The V gene's germline CDR1 is LNHDA and CDR2 SQIVND (reference sequence). Trimming removed 5 bases from V and 0 bases from J, with 14 bases in between. Full variable domain (missing parts from reference TRBV19 and TRBJ1-3): DGGITQSPKYLFRKEGQNVTLSCEQNLNHDAMYWYRQDPGQGLRLIYYSQIVNDFQKGDIAEGYSVSREKKESFPLTVTSAQKNPTAFYLCASSEAIQSSGNTIYFGEGSWLTVV.

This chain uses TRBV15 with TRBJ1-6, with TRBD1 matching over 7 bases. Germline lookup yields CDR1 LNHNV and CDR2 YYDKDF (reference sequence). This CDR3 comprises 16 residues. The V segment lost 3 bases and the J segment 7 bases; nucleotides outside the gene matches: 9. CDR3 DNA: TGTGCCACCAGCAGCACACAGGGGTCCGGGAATTCACCCCTCCACTTT. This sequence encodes CATSSTQGSGNSPLHF.

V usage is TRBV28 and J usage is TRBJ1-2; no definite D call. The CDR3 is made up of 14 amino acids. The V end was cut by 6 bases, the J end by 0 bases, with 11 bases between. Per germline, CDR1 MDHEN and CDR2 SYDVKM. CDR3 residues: CASSLGGSNYGYTF. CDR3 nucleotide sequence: TGTGCCAGCAGCCTAGGTGGGTCTAACTATGGCTACACCTTC.

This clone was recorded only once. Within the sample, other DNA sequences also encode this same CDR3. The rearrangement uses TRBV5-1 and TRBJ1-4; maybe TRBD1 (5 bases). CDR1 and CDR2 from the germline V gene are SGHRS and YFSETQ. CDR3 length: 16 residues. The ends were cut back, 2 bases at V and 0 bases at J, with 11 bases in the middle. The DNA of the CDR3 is TGCGCCAGCAGCTTAGGGACCCTTGCAACTAATGAAAAACTGTTTTTT. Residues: CASSLGTLATNEKLFF.

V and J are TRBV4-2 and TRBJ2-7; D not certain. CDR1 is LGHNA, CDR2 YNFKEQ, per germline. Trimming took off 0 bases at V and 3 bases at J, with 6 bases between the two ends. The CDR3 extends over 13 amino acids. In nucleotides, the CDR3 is TGTGCCAGCAGCCAAGATTCCCTCTACGAGCAGTACTTC. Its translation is CASSQDSLYEQYF.

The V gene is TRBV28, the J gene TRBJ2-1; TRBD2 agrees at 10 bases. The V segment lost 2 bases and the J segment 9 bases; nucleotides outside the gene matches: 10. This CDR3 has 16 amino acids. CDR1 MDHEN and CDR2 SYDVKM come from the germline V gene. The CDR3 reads CASSLRASGSFFEQFF. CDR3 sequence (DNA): TGTGCCAGCAGTTTACGGGCTAGCGGGAGCTTTTTTGAGCAGTTCTTC.

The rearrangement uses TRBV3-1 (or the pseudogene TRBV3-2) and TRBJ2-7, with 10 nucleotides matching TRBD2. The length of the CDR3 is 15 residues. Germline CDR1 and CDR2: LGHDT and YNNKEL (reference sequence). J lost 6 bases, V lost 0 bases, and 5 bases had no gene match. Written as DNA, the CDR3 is TGTGCCAGCAGCCAAGACGCAGCGGGGGGGCGCGAGCAGTACTTC. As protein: CASSQDAAGGREQYF.

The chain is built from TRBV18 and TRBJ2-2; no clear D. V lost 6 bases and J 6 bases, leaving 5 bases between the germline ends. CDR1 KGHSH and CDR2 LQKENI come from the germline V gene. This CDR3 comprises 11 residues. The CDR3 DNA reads TGTGCCAGCTCTTACGCCGGGGAGCTGTTTTTT. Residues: CASSYAGELFF.

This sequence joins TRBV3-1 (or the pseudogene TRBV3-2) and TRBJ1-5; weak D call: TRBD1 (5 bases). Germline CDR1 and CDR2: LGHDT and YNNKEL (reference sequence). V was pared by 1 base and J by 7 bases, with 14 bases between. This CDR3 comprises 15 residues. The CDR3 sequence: CASSQGLGGRQPQHF. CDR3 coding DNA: TGTGCCAGCAGCCAAGGGCTGGGGGGTCGACAGCCCCAGCATTTT.

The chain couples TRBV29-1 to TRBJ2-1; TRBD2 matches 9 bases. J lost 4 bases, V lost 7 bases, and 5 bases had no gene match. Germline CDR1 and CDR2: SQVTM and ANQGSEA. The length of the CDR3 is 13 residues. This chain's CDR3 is CSGTSGSYNEQFF. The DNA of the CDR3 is TGCAGCGGTACTAGCGGGTCATACAATGAGCAGTTCTTC.

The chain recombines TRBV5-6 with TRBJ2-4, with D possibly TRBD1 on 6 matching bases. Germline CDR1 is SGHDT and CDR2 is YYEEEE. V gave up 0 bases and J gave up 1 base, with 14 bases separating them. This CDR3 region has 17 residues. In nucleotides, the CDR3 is TGTGCCAGCAGCTTGGATAGCAGGGGATTCGCCAAAAACATTCAGTACTTC. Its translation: CASSLDSRGFAKNIQYF.

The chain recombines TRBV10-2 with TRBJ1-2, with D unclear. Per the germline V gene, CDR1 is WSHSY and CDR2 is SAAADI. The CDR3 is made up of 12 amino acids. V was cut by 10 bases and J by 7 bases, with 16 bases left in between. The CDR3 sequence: CATPSRSGGYTF. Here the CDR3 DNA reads TGCGCCACCCCATCCAGGAGTGGTGGCTACACCTTC.